This is a list of T cell receptor beta chains from one sample in a study of blood T cell repertoires in COVID-19. Profiling relied on immunoSEQ multiplex PCR, and the TCRdb table lists in-frame clones only, not all of them. Of more than 90,000 clones in the sample, roughly 86% were seen once. The sequencing input was peripheral blood. Receptors originate from a woman aged 30 to 39 with acute or convalescent COVID-19. Both conserved end residues are part of each CDR3. The D gene is left open where the match is weak. Clone size is not always given. Where it is, it says once, few, many or a class for expanded clones.

-	-	TRBV2	TRBJ2-7	CASSEYVQGEQYF	TGTGCCAGCAGTGAATATGTACAGGGCGAGCAGTACTTC
-	-	TRBV7-8	TRBJ1-2	CASSLVFTEDGYTF	TGTGCCAGCAGCTTAGTATTTACCGAGGATGGCTACACCTTC
-	TRBD1	TRBV10-3	TRBJ2-2	CAISAGTARTGELFF	TGTGCCATCAGTGCTGGGACAGCCCGCACCGGGGAGCTGTTTTTT
-	TRBD1	TRBV19	TRBJ1-3	CASRPQGMSGNTIYF	TGTGCCAGTAGACCACAGGGGATGTCTGGAAACACCATATATTTT
-	-	TRBV19	TRBJ1-1	CASTTGRNTEAFF	TGTGCCAGTACGACAGGACGGAACACTGAAGCTTTCTTT
-	-	TRBV6-4	TRBJ2-3	CASSDWAGGQYAQYF	TGTGCCAGCAGTGACTGGGCAGGCGGGCAATATGCGCAGTATTTT
-	-	TRBV6-1	TRBJ1-6	CASSEMGGNSPLHF	TGTGCCAGCAGTGAAATGGGGGGGAATTCACCCCTCCACTTT
-	-	TRBV11-2	TRBJ1-1	CASSLTWQGTEAFF	TGTGCCAGCAGCTTAACTTGGCAGGGGACTGAAGCTTTCTTT
-	-	TRBV7-9	TRBJ2-7	CASSLRQGLPYEQYF	TGTGCCAGCAGCTTAAGGCAGGGGTTACCCTACGAGCAGTACTTC
-	TRBD1	TRBV28	TRBJ1-5	CASSLWAGTGGDQPQHF	TGTGCCAGCAGTTTATGGGCCGGGACAGGGGGGGATCAGCCCCAGCATTTT
-	TRBD1	TRBV7-2	TRBJ1-2	CASFLRGLYTF	TGTGCCAGCTTTTTGAGGGGGCTTTACACCTTC
-	-	TRBV18	TRBJ2-6	CASSPTLVGSGANVLTF	TGTGCCAGCTCACCAACACTGGTGGGCTCCGGGGCCAACGTCCTGACTTTC
-	-	TRBV2	TRBJ2-7	CASSNSFMGYEQYF	TGTGCCAGCAGTAACAGCTTCATGGGCTACGAGCAGTACTTC
-	TRBD1	TRBV5-1	TRBJ1-1	CASSWQGGDTEAFF	TGCGCCAGCAGCTGGCAGGGGGGAGACACTGAAGCTTTCTTT
-	-	TRBV12-3/TRBV12-4	TRBJ2-2	CASSLLLAGELFF	TGTGCCAGCAGTTTACTTCTCGCCGGGGAGCTGTTTTTT
-	-	TRBV29-1	TRBJ2-2	CSVVNTERSGELFF	TGCAGCGTTGTGAACACCGAGCGGTCCGGGGAGCTGTTTTTT
-	TRBD1	TRBV2	TRBJ2-7	CASTVQGGYEQYF	TGTGCCAGCACCGTACAGGGGGGCTACGAGCAGTACTTC
-	-	TRBV5-4	TRBJ1-2	CASSFSEGYGYTF	TGTGCCAGCAGCTTTTCTGAGGGCTATGGCTACACCTTC
-	-	TRBV11-2	TRBJ1-2	CASSLAPGTRYGYTF	TGTGCCAGCAGCTTAGCCCCAGGGACTAGGTATGGCTACACCTTC
-	-	TRBV5-5	TRBJ2-3	CASSQVPADTQYF	TGTGCCAGCAGCCAGGTCCCGGCAGATACGCAGTATTTT
-	-	TRBV27	TRBJ2-7	CASSPRGRAYEQYF	TGTGCCAGCAGTCCTCGAGGCAGGGCCTACGAGCAGTACTTC
-	-	TRBV12-3/TRBV12-4	TRBJ1-4	CASKRGIGEKLFF	TGTGCCAGCAAGCGGGGGATCGGAGAAAAACTGTTTTTT
-	-	TRBV19	TRBJ1-1	CASSIPFRNTEAFF	TGTGCCAGTAGTATCCCCTTTCGGAACACTGAAGCTTTCTTT
-	TRBD2	TRBV28	TRBJ2-4	CASTIPGGQGAKNIQYF	TGTGCCAGCACTATCCCGGGGGGGCAGGGGGCCAAAAACATTCAGTACTTC
-	-	TRBV28	TRBJ2-7	CASSEASLSYEQYF	TGTGCCAGCAGTGAAGCGAGTCTTTCCTACGAGCAGTACTTC
-	-	TRBV12-3/TRBV12-4	TRBJ1-5	CASSFGIQPQHF	TGTGCCAGCAGTTTCGGGATTCAGCCCCAGCATTTT
-	-	TRBV23-1	TRBJ1-1	CASSPPPDSPISTEAFF	TGCGCCAGCAGTCCCCCTCCGGACAGCCCGATAAGCACTGAAGCTTTCTTT
once	-	TRBV12-3/TRBV12-4	TRBJ1-2	CASSLADSRYTF	TGTGCCAGCAGTTTAGCCGACAGCCGCTACACCTTC
-	TRBD1	TRBV5-1	TRBJ1-2	CASSPGTGGLGDYGYTF	TGCGCCAGCAGCCCCGGGACAGGGGGTTTGGGGGACTATGGCTACACCTTC